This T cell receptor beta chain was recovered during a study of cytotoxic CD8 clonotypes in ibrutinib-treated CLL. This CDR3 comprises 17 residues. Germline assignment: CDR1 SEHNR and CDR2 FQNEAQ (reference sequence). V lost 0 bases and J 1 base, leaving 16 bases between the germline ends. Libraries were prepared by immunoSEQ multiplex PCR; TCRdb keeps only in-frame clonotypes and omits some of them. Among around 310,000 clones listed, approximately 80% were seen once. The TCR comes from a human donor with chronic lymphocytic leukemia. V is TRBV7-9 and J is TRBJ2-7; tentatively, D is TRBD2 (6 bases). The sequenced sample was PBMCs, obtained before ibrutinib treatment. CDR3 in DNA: TGTGCCAGCAGCTTAGCAACCGGGACTTTTAGGTCCTACGAGCAGTACTTC. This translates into CASSLATGTFRSYEQYF.